This T cell receptor beta chain originates from a study of CD8+ T cells in alopecia areata. On the study more broadly: Administration of oral tofacitinib to treated patients was at 5 to 10 mg twice daily. General study results and limits: Scalp samples also yield sequences of resident alphabeta T cells from normal skin. Especially in alopecia totalis/universalis, lesional scalp showed greater clonality than normal scalp did.

The germline CDR1 and CDR2 sequences are GTSNPN and SVGIG (reference sequence). CDR3 length: 13 amino acids. V gave up 2 bases and J gave up 0 bases, with 2 bases separating them. For this clone: Its antigen is not known.

RNA, once extracted, was reverse transcribed into cDNA for use as the sequencing template. Libraries were prepared by immunoSEQ multiplex PCR; TCRdb keeps only in-frame clonotypes and omits some of them. The data hold 150,000 to 200,000 clones, with approximately 61% observed a single time. Documented treatment: oral pan-JAK inhibitor, 5-10 mg twice daily. Patients with alopecia areata provided lesional scalp punch biopsies as well as peripheral blood. The sequenced sample was CD4+ T cells sorted from blood, obtained at week 24, from a patient treated with tofacitinib. The rearrangement uses TRBV30 and TRBJ2-6, with D hard to call. This sequence originates from a human donor with alopecia areata. The CDR3 sequence is CAWSSSGANVLTF. CDR3 sequence (DNA): TGTGCCTGGAGTTCCTCTGGGGCCAACGTCCTGACTTTC.